This TCR beta chain was obtained from a study of persistence of HIV-infected CD4 T cells. Looking at the study overall: The sample holds CD4+ T cells responsive to CMV or HIV-1 Gag.

This was the immunoSEQ version 4 assay in survey mode. Produced via immunoSEQ multiplex PCR; TCRdb's table is partial and in-frame only. Of tens of thousands of clones in the sample, about 81% were seen once. The stimulus was an HIV-1 Gag 15-mer peptide pool, 0.85 to 1 ug/peptide/mL. CD40L-negative CD69-negative CD45RO-high memory CD4+ T cells were sorted as populations depleted of antigen-responding cells. On this clone itself: What it binds is not known.

The material was CD4+ T cells sorted from PBMCs after roughly 20-hour stimulation, obtained from a patient who received antiretroviral therapy. The clonotype originates from an adult man with HIV who was CMV-seropositive.

The CDR3 nucleotides are TGCGCCAGCAGCGGGAGCGGGGGTTCCTACGAGCAGTACTTC. Translating it yields CASSGSGGSYEQYF. The chain is built from TRBV5-1 and TRBJ2-7, with 8 bases lining up with TRBD2. The CDR3 consists of 14 residues. The trim removed 4 bases at V and 1 base at J, leaving 4 bases unmatched. Germline V lookup: CDR1 SGHRS, CDR2 YFSETQ.